The 10 T cell receptor beta chains below come from one sample, sequenced in a study of T cells in Graves' hyperthyroidism and ophthalmopathy. TCR beta CDR3 regions were amplified from RNA transcripts. Using the HTBI primer set, a first-round RT-PCR was run on the TCR CDR3. One entry per CDR3 protein results from TCRdb running MiXCR on the multiplex PCR reads. The table includes some 250,000 distinct CDR3 sequences, roughly 15% detected once. Sequenced input: blood. Receptor source: a woman between 45 and 65 years old with Graves' hyperthyroidism that later progressed to Graves' ophthalmopathy.

This clonotype has at least ten counts. The chain couples TRBV18 to TRBJ2-1; TRBD2 matches at 8 bases. CDR3 length: 14 residues. The V gene's germline CDR1 is KGHSH and CDR2 LQKENI. Trimming took 7 bases from V and 8 from J; bases not matched to a gene: 10. The CDR3: CASYGLAILDEQFF. CDR3 in DNA: TGTGCCAGCTACGGACTAGCAATTTTGGATGAGCAGTTCTTC.

This clonotype was seen many times. V is TRBV7-2 and J is TRBJ2-1, with D uncertain. The V gene's germline CDR1 is SGHTA and CDR2 FQGNSA. CDR3 length: 12 residues. The V end was cut by 0 bases, the J end by 9 bases, with 6 bases between. CDR3 in DNA: TGTGCCAGCAGCTTAGCAGTGGGTGAGCAGTTCTTC. Translated: CASSLAVGEQFF.

There are many counts of this clonotype. The chain combines TRBV18 with TRBJ1-5, with D perhaps matching TRBD1 (6 bases). Germline-derived CDR1 and CDR2 are KGHSH and LQKENI. Deletions cut 2 bases from V and 9 bases from J, with 14 bases between. The CDR3 is 14 amino acids. The CDR3 region has the DNA TGTGCCAGCTCACCAGAGAGGGGGATAGGGCCCCAGCATTTT. Translated, it gives CASSPERGIGPQHF.

This clonotype was recorded many times. The rearrangement joins TRBV6-1 to TRBJ2-7; D gene unclear. V was pared by 10 bases and J by 2 bases, with 12 bases between. The CDR3 is 12 residues long. Germline V CDR1 and CDR2: MNHNS, SASEGT. The CDR3 nucleotides are TGTGCCACCCGGGCGACCGCCTACGAGCAGTACTTC. Amino acids: CATRATAYEQYF.

The chain employs TRBV5-1 and TRBJ1-1; D gene uncertain. This CDR3 spans 12 amino acids. The V end was cut by 4 bases, the J end by 5 bases, with 9 bases between. Germline CDR1 is SGHRS and CDR2 is YFSETQ. The CDR3 DNA sequence: TGCGCCAGCAGCCGGGCCGGGACTGAAGCTTTCTTT. This codes for CASSRAGTEAFF.

The sample holds many counts of this clonotype. This sequence joins TRBV20-1 and TRBJ1-6; weak D call: TRBD1 (6 bases). This CDR3 is built from 14 residues. Germline loops: CDR1 DFQATT, CDR2 SNEGSKA (reference sequence). V was shortened by 3 bases and J by 7 bases, with 13 bases between the two germline ends. CDR3 sequence reads: CSASRSGGNSPLHF. CDR3 coding DNA: TGCAGTGCTAGCCGGTCCGGGGGCAATTCACCCCTCCACTTT.

In this sample, this clonotype turned up many times. In DNA, the CDR3 is TGTGCCAGCAGCTTAAACGGGGGAGGCGAAAAACTGTTTTTT. It yields the protein CASSLNGGGEKLFF. The chain couples TRBV13 to TRBJ1-4; D perhaps matches TRBD1 (5 bases). Germline V gene data show CDR1 as PRHDT and CDR2 as FYEKMQ (reference sequence). The CDR3 has 14 residues. Trimming took off 2 bases at V and 8 bases at J, with 12 bases between the two ends.

V and J are TRBV5-4 and TRBJ1-1; TRBD1 might be the D (5 bases). Per the germline V gene, CDR1 is SGHNT and CDR2 is YYREEE (reference sequence). This CDR3 has 14 amino acids. The V end was cut by 2 bases, the J end by 4 bases, with 12 bases between. The CDR3 sequence: CASSFGGYGTEAFF. For the CDR3, the DNA is TGTGCCAGCAGCTTCGGGGGTTACGGCACTGAAGCTTTCTTT.

This clonotype has a count of ten or more. V gene TRBV5-1 combines with J gene TRBJ2-1, with 7 bases matching TRBD1. The trim removed 0 bases at V and 6 bases at J, leaving 3 bases unmatched. CDR3 length: 14 amino acids. In germline, CDR1 is SGHRS, CDR2 YFSETQ. DNA for the CDR3: TGCGCCAGCAGCTTGGCGACAGGGTCCAATGAGCAGTTCTTC. Its protein is CASSLATGSNEQFF.

This chain uses TRBV11-2 with TRBJ2-3; 11 bases line up with TRBD1. V gave up 3 bases and J gave up 10 bases; unmatched junction bases: 3. CDR1 is SGHAT and CDR2 is FQNNGV in the germline V gene. The CDR3 is 13 amino acids. The CDR3 region has the DNA TGTGCCAGCAGCTTTCGGACAGGGGGCGCGCAGTATTTT. This gives the protein CASSFRTGGAQYF.